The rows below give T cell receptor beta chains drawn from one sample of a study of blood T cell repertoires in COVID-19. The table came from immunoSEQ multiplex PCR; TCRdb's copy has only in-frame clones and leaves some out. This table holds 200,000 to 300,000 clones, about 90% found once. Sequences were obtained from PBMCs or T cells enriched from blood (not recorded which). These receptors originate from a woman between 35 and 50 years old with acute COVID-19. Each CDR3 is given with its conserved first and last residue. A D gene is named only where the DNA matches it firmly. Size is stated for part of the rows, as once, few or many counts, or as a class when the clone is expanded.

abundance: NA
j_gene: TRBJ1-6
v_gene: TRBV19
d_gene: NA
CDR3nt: TGTGCCAGTAGTATAGATCCCGGCTATAATTCACCCCTCCACTTT
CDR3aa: CASSIDPGYNSPLHF

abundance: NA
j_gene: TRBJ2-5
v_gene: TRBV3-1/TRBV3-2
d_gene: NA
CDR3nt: TGTGCCAGCAGCCAAGATCTGGTGGGAGAGGGTGAGACCCAGTACTTC
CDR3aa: CASSQDLVGEGETQYF

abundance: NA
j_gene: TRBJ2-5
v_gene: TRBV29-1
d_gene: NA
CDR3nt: TGCAGCGTTGCAGCGATCCAAGAGACCCAGTACTTC
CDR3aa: CSVAAIQETQYF

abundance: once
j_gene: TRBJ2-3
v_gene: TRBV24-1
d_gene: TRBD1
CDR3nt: TGTGCCACCAGTGATACAAGACAGGGGGGAAGCACAGATACGCAGTATTTT
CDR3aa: CATSDTRQGGSTDTQYF

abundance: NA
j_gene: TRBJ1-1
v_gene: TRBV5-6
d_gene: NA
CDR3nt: TGTGCCAGCAGAAACCGGGAGAACACTGAAGCTTTCTTT
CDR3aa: CASRNRENTEAFF

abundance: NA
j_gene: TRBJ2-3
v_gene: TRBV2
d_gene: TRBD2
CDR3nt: TGTGCCAGCAGTGAGACTAGCGGGGCGGGCACAGATACGCAGTATTTT
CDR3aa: CASSETSGAGTDTQYF

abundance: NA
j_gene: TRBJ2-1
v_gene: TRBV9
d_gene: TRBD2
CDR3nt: TGTGCCAGCAGCTCAGAGTTGCGGGGGTCCTACAATGAGCAGTTCTTC
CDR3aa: CASSSELRGSYNEQFF

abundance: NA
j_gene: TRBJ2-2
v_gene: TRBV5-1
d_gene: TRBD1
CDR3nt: TGCGCCAGCAGCTTGGCGGCAGGGGGCTCCGGGGAGCTGTTTTTT
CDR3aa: CASSLAAGGSGELFF

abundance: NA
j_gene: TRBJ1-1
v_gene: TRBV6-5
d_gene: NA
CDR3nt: TGTGCCAGCAGTTACTCAGACAGCACTGAAGCTTTCTTT
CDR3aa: CASSYSDSTEAFF

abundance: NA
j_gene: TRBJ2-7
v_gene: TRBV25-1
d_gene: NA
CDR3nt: TGTGCCAGCAGTGTTTCTTTCGAGCAGTACTTC
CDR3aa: CASSVSFEQYF

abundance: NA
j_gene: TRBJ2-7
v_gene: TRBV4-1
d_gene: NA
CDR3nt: TGCGCCAGCAGCCACCAGGACAGAGCCTACGAGCAGTACTTC
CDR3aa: CASSHQDRAYEQYF

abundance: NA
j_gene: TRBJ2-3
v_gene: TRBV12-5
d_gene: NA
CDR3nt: TGTGCTAGTGGGGCCGCCCCAGATACGCAGTATTTT
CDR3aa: CASGAAPDTQYF

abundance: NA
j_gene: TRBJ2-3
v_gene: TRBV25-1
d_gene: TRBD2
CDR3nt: TGTGCCAGCAGCCCCGTCCTAGCGGGGGGCACAGATACGCAGTATTTT
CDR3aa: CASSPVLAGGTDTQYF

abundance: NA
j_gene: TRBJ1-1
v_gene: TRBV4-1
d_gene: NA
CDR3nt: TGCGCCAGCAGCCAAGAGAGACAGGCGAACACTGAAGCTTTCTTT
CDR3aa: CASSQERQANTEAFF

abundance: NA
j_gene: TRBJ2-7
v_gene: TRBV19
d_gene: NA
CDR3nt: TGTGCCAGTATTCCCGGGGGGCCCAAGCAGTACTTC
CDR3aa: CASIPGGPKQYF

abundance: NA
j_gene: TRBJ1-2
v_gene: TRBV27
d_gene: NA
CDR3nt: TGTGCCAGCACGAGGGGGAGCGGTGGCTACACCTTC
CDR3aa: CASTRGSGGYTF